This T cell receptor (beta chain) stems from a study of cytomegalovirus exposure and HLA in healthy donors. Findings and limits, study-wide: Cytomegalovirus-associated status was assigned to approximately 160 TCR beta chains.

Among the 110 or so subjects of the validation cohort, separate from the approximately 700-subject first cohort, were the donors. This clone has just one count. Its antigen is not identified. The data were produced by immunoSEQ multiplex PCR, yet TCRdb's version contains in-frame clones alone and is incomplete. The sample has over 200,000 clones, about 91% seen once. Germline CDR1 and CDR2: MDHEN and SYDVKM. CDR3 size: 12 residues. Trimming removed 9 bases from V and 4 bases from J, with 10 bases in between. Material for sequencing was PBMCs. V and J are TRBV28 and TRBJ1-5; the D is unclear. The TCR was taken from a woman aged 18-29 years in good health and CMV-seronegative. This CDR3 reads CASDSQNQPQHF. Written as DNA, the CDR3 is TGTGCCAGTGACTCTCAGAATCAGCCCCAGCATTTT. Full variable domain (outside the CDR3, taken from reference TRBV28 and TRBJ1-5): DVKVTQSSRYLVKRTGEKVFLECVQDMDHENMFWYRQDPGLGLRLIYFSYDVKMKEKGDIPEGYSVSREKKERFSLILESASTNQTSMYLCASDSQNQPQHFGDGTRLSIL.